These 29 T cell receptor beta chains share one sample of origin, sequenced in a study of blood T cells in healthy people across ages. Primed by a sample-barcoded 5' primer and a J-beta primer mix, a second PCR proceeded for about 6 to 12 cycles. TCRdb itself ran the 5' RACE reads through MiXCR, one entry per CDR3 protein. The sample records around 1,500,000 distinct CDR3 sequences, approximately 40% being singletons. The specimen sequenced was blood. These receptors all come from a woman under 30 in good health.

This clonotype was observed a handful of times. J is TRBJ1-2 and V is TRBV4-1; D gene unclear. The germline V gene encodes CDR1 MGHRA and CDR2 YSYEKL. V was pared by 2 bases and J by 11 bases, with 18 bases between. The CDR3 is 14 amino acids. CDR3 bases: TGCGCCAGCAGCCAACTGAAGGGCTCTGCGAGATACACCTTC. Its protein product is CASSQLKGSARYTF.

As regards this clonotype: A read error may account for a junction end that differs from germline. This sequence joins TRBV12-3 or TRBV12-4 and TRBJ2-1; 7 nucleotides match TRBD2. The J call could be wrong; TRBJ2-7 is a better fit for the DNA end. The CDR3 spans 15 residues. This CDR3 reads CASSSPGGSYNEQYF. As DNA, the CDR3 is TGCGCCAGCAGTTCGCCCGGGGGGTCCTACAATGAGCAGTACTTC.

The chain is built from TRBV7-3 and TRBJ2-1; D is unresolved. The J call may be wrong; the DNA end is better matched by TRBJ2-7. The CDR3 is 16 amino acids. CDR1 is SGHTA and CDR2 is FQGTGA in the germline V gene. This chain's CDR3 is CASSALGGPSYNEQYF. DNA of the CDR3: TGTGCCAGCAGCGCCCTCGGTGGTCCCTCCTACAATGAGCAGTACTTC.

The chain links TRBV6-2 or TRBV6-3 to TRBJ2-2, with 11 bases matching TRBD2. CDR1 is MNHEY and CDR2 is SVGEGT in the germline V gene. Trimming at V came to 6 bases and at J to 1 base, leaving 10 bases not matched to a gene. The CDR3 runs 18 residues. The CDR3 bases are TGTGCCAGCAGCCACGAGTCCGGGACTAGCGGGAACACCGGGGAGCTGTTTTTT. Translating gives CASSHESGTSGNTGELFF.

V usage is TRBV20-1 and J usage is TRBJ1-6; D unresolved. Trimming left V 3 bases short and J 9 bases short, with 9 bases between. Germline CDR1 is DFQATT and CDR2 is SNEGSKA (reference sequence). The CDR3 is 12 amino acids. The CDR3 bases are TGCAGTGCTAGCCGATTGGGTTCACCCCTCCACTTT. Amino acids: CSASRLGSPLHF.

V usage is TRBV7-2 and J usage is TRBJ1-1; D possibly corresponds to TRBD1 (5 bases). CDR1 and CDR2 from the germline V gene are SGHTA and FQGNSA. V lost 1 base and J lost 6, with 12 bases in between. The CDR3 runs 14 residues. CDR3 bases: TGTGCCAGCAGCTTAGAGCGGGGGTTCTCTGAAGCTTTCTTT. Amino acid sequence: CASSLERGFSEAFF. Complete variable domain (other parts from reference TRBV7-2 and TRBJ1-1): GAGVSQSPSNKVTEKGKDVELRCDPISGHTALYWYRQSLGQGLEFLIYFQGNSAPDKSGLPSDRFSAERTGGSVSTLTIQRTQQEDSAVYLCASSLERGFSEAFFGQGTRLTVV.

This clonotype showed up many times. CDR3 DNA: TGCAGCGCCCGGGCCAGCACAGATACGCAGTATTTT. This codes for CSARASTDTQYF. This chain connects TRBV20-1 to TRBJ2-3; no definite D call. CDR3 length: 12 residues. CDR1 and CDR2 (germline): DFQATT, SNEGSKA (reference sequence).

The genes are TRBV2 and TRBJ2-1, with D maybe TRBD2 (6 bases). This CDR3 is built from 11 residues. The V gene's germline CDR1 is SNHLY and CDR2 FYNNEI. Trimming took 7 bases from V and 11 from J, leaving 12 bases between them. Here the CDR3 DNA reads TGTGCCAGCACCTTCCGGGAGAAGCAGTTCTTC. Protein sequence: CASTFREKQFF.

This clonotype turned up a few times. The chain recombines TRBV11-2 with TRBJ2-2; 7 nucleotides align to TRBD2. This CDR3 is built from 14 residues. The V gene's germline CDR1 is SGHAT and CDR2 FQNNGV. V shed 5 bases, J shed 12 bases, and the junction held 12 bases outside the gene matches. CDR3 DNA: TGTGCCAGCAGCCCCGAGTTAGCGGGTGCGAAGCTGTTTTTT. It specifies CASSPELAGAKLFF.

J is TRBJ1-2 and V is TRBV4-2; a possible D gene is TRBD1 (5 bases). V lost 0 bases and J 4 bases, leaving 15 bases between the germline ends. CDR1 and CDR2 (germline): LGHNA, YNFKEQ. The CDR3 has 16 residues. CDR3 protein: CASSQEKDTVVYGYTF. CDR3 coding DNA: TGTGCCAGCAGCCAAGAGAAGGACACGGTCGTCTATGGCTACACCTTC.

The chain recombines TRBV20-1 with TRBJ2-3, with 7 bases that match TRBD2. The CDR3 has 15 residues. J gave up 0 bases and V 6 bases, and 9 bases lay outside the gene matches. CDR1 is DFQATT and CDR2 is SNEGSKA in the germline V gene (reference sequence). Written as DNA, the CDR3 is TGCAGTGCGCGACGAGCGGGAAGCAGCACAGATACGCAGTATTTT. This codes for CSARRAGSSTDTQYF.

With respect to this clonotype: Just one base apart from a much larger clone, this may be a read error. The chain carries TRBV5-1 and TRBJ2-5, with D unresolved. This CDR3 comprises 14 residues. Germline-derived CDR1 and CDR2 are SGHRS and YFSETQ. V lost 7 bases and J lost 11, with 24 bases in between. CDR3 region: CASGPPENYNGQYF. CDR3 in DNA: TGCGCCAGCGGCCCCCCAGAAAACTACAATGGGCAGTACTTC.

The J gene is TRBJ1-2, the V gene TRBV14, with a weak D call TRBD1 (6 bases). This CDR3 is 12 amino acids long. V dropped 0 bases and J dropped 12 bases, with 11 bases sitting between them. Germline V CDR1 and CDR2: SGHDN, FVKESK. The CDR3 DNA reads TGTGCCAGCAGCCAAGAAGACGGGACACACACCTTC. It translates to CASSQEDGTHTF. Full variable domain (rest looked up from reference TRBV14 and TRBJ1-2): EAGVTQFPSHSVIEKGQTVTLRCDPISGHDNLYWYRRVMGKEIKFLLHFVKESKQDESGMPNNRFLAERTGGTYSTLKVQPAELEDSGVYFCASSQEDGTHTFGSGTRLTVV.

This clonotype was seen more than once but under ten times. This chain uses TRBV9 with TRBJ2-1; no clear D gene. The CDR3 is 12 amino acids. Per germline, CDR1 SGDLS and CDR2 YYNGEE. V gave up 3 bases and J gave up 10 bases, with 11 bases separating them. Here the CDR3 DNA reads TGTGCCAGCAGCGCCTTAGAGATCGAGCAGTTCTTC. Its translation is CASSALEIEQFF.

The CDR3 DNA follows: TGTGCCAGCAGCCCCCCCCAGGGCGGAGATACGCAGTATTTT. This encodes CASSPPQGGDTQYF. The chain is built from TRBV7-9 and TRBJ2-3, with D perhaps matching TRBD1 (5 bases). Germline CDR1 and CDR2: SEHNR and FQNEAQ (reference sequence). V lost 5 bases, J lost 5 bases, and 14 bases lay in between. The CDR3 has 14 amino acids.

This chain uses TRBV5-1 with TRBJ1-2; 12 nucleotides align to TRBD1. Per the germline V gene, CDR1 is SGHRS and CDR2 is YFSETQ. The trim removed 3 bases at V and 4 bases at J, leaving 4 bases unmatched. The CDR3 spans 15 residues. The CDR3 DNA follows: TGCGCCAGCAGCTCCGGGACAGGGGGCGGCTATGGCTACACCTTC. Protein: CASSSGTGGGYGYTF.

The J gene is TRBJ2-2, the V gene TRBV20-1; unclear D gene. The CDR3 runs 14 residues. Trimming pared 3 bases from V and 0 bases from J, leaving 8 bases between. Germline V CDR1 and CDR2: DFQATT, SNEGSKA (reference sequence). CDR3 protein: CSASSAPNTGELFF. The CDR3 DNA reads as TGCAGTGCTAGTTCGGCGCCGAACACCGGGGAGCTGTTTTTT.

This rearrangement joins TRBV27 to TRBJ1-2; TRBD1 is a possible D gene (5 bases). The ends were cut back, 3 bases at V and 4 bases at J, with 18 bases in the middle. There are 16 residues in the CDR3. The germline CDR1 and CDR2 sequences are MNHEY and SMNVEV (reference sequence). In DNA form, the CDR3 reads TGTGCCAGCAGTTTCCAGGGACTCAAAAGGGGCTATGGCTACACCTTC. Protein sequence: CASSFQGLKRGYGYTF.

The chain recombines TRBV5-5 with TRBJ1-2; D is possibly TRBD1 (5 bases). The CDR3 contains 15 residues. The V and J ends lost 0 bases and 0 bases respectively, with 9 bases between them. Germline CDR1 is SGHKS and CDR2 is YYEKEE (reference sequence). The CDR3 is CASSLAQTANYGYTF. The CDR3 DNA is TGTGCCAGCAGCTTGGCCCAGACAGCTAACTATGGCTACACCTTC.

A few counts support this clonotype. CDR3 sequence (DNA): TGTGCCACCAGCGCGAGTGGCTACAATGAGCAGTTCTTC. Translating gives CATSASGYNEQFF. The V call is TRBV24-1, the J call TRBJ2-1; D is uncertain. Germline values: CDR1 KGHDR, CDR2 SFDVKD. The V end was cut by 7 bases, the J end by 3 bases, with 9 bases between. The CDR3 totals 13 residues.

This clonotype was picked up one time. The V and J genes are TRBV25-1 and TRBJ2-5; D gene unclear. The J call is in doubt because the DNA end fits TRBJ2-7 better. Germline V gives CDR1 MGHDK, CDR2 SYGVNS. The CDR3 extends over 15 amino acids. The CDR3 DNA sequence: TGTGCCAGCAGTATTTGGGGTGGGATAGGACACGAGCAGTACTTC. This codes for CASSIWGGIGHEQYF.

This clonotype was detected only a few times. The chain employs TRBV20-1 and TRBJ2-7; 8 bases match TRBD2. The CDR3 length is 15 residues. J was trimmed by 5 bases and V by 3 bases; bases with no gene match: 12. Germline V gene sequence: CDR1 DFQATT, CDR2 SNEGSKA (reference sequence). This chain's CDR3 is CSARDFNGRADEQYF. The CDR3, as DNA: TGCAGTGCTAGGGATTTCAACGGGAGGGCCGACGAGCAGTACTTC.

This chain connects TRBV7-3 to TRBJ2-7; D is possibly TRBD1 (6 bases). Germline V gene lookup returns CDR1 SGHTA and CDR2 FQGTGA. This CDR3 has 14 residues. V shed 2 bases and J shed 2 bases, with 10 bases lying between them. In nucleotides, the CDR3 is TGTGCCAGCAGCTTATCGGACAGAGCCTACGAGCAGTACTTC. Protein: CASSLSDRAYEQYF.

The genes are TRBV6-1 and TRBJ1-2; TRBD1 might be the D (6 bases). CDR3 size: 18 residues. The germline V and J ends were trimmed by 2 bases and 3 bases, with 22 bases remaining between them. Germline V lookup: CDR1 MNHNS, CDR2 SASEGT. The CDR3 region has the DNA TGTGCCAGCAGTGAATTCGGTTGGGGGCAGGGGTGGGACTATGGCTACACCTTC. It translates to CASSEFGWGQGWDYGYTF.

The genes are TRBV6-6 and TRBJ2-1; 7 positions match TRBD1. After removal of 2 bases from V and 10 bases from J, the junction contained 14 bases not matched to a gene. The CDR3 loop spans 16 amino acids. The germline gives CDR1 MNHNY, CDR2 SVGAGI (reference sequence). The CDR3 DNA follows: TGTGCCAGCAGTTACCTAGGACAGGAGAGCTCCTACGAGCAGTTCTTC. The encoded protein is CASSYLGQESSYEQFF.

The CDR3 region is CASSLGDLRWDRAYEQYF. For the CDR3, the DNA is TGCGCCAGCAGCTTGGGGGATTTACGGTGGGACAGAGCCTACGAGCAGTACTTC. This chain uses TRBV5-1 with TRBJ2-7, with 7 bases identical to TRBD1. Trimming at V came to 0 bases and at J to 2 bases, leaving 14 bases not matched to a gene. The CDR3 sequence is 18 residues long. The V gene's germline CDR1 is SGHRS and CDR2 YFSETQ.

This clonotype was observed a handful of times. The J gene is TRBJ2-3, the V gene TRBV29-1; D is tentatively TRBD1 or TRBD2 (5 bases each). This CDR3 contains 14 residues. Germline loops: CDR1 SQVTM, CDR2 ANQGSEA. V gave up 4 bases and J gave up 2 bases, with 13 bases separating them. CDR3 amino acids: CSVVGGDTTDTQYF. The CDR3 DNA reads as TGCAGCGTTGTTGGGGGAGACACCACAGATACGCAGTATTTT.

The CDR3 sequence: CASNSPETGADTQYF. In DNA, the CDR3 is TGTGCCAGCAACTCACCCGAAACGGGGGCAGATACGCAGTATTTT. This chain connects TRBV4-2 to TRBJ2-3; tentatively, D is TRBD2 (6 bases). Germline V gene data show CDR1 as LGHNA and CDR2 as YNFKEQ. The CDR3 consists of 15 residues. V shed 7 bases and J shed 4 bases, with 18 bases lying between them.

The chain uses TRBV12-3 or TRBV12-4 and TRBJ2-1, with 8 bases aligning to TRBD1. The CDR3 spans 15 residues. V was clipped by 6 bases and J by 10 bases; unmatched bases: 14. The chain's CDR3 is CASRDRTGPGLEQFF. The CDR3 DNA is TGTGCCAGCAGGGACAGGACAGGGCCGGGGTTAGAGCAGTTCTTC.